The clone carrying this T cell receptor (beta chain) came up a few times. The entry originates in a study of blood T cell repertoires in COVID-19. The ends were cut back, 4 bases at V and 0 bases at J, with 6 bases in the middle. The CDR3 has 14 residues. CDR1 and CDR2 from the germline V gene are MNHNY and SVGAGI (reference sequence). The data were produced by immunoSEQ multiplex PCR, yet TCRdb's version contains in-frame clones alone and is incomplete. The repertoire holds 55,000 or so clones, with about 90% as singletons. The chain has TRBV6-6 and TRBJ1-4; no reliable D call. The clonotype comes from a man in his 60s with active COVID-19. The specimen sequenced was peripheral blood. DNA of the CDR3: TGTGCCAGCAGTTTTGCGGCAACTAATGAAAAACTGTTTTTT. It specifies CASSFAATNEKLFF.